Following are 14 T cell receptor beta chains from one sample sequenced in a study of technical replicates of blood from a few donors. Profiled with immunoSEQ multiplex PCR; TCRdb holds only in-frame clones, not every one. Among approximately 85,000 clones, approximately 90% were seen once, and the ten largest hold more than 0.25%. Sequencing was carried out using T cells isolated from PBMCs. The receptors originated from a human donor in good health.

This chain joins TRBV6-5 and TRBJ1-2, with TRBD1 identical over 7 bases. CDR3 length: 13 residues. The V and J ends lost 5 bases and 4 bases, in that order; junction bases with no gene match: 4. Germline values: CDR1 MNHEY, CDR2 SVGAGI. The CDR3 loop is CASSPRDSYGYTF. In DNA form, the CDR3 reads TGTGCCAGCAGTCCCCGGGACAGCTATGGCTACACCTTC.

The chain has TRBV19 and TRBJ1-5, with 12 positions matching TRBD1. Per germline, CDR1 LNHDA and CDR2 SQIVND (reference sequence). The CDR3 covers 14 residues. With V trimmed by 4 bases and J by 7 bases, 2 bases remained unmatched. Written as DNA, the CDR3 is TGTGCCAGTAGTAGGGGGACAGGGGGCCAGCCCCAGCATTTT. This translates into CASSRGTGGQPQHF.

The gene calls are TRBV5-4 and TRBJ2-1; 7 bases map to TRBD2. Trimming at V came to 7 bases and at J to 5 bases, leaving 12 bases not matched to a gene. CDR1 and CDR2 (germline): SGHNT, YYREEE (reference sequence). CDR3 size: 15 residues. Written as DNA, the CDR3 is TGTGCCAGCTACAGGCGGGAGATAGAAGACAATGAGCAGTTCTTC. Its translation: CASYRREIEDNEQFF. The full variable domain, with the rest looked up from reference TRBV5-4 and TRBJ2-1, is ETGVTQSPTHLIKTRGQQVTLRCSSQSGHNTVSWYQQALGQGPQFIFQYYREEENGRGNFPPRFSGLQFPNYSSELNVNALELDDSALYLCASYRREIEDNEQFFGPGTRLTVL.

J is TRBJ2-1 and V is TRBV5-1; D not certain. This CDR3 is 15 amino acids long. Germline V gene data show CDR1 as SGHRS and CDR2 as YFSETQ. The V end was cut by 4 bases, the J end by 0 bases, with 11 bases between. The CDR3, as DNA: TGCGCCAGCAGCATTCGCCCCAGCTCCTACAATGAGCAGTTCTTC. This translates into CASSIRPSSYNEQFF. Filled out from reference TRBV5-1 and TRBJ2-1, the complete variable domain reads KAGVTQTPRYLIKTRGQQVTLSCSPISGHRSVSWYQQTPGQGLQFLFEYFSETQRNKGNFPGRFSGRQFSNSRSEMNVSTLELGDSALYLCASSIRPSSYNEQFFGPGTRLTVL.

The chain has TRBV7-9 and TRBJ1-1; 8 bases line up with TRBD1. CDR1 SEHNR and CDR2 FQNEAQ come from the germline V gene (reference sequence). This CDR3 comprises 12 residues. V lost 1 base to trimming and J lost 11 bases; unmatched junction nucleotides: 3. The CDR3 nucleotides read TGTGCCAGCAGCTTAGTACAGGGGGGGGCTTTCTTT. It encodes CASSLVQGGAFF.

This clone was counted once. The chain joins TRBV9 to TRBJ1-6; no reliable D call. This CDR3 region has 16 residues. CDR1 is SGDLS, CDR2 YYNGEE, per germline. With 0 bases removed from V and 0 bases from J, the gap between germline ends came to 7 bases. CDR3 DNA: TGTGCCAGCAGCGTAGATCCGAGCTCCTATAATTCACCCCTCCACTTT. It translates to CASSVDPSSYNSPLHF.

The CDR3 coding sequence is TGTGCCAGCAGTTTAGGGGGGGCTGATGGAAACACCATATATTTT. It yields the protein CASSLGGADGNTIYF. This chain connects TRBV27 to TRBJ1-3; perhaps TRBD1 as D (6 bases). The germline gives CDR1 MNHEY, CDR2 SMNVEV (reference sequence). CDR3 size: 15 residues. Trimming shortened V by 2 bases and J by 3 bases, and 11 bases separated the two germline ends.

V and J are TRBV5-6 and TRBJ2-7; 9 positions agree with TRBD2. CDR1 is SGHDT, CDR2 YYEEEE, per germline. The CDR3 loop spans 13 amino acids. The V segment lost 6 bases and the J segment 5 bases; nucleotides outside the gene matches: 6. This chain's CDR3 is CASKGLATHEQYF. CDR3 coding DNA: TGTGCCAGCAAAGGACTAGCGACTCACGAGCAGTACTTC.

For the CDR3, the DNA is TGTGCCACCAGTAAGGACAGGGGAGCCGGGGAGCTGTTTTTT. This codes for CATSKDRGAGELFF. The chain links TRBV15 to TRBJ2-2; 9 bases match TRBD1. Unmatched junction bases numbered 5, after V lost 6 bases and J lost 6 bases. Germline CDR1 LNHNV, CDR2 YYDKDF (reference sequence). This CDR3 has 14 amino acids.

V gene TRBV7-9 combines with J gene TRBJ1-4; possibly TRBD1 for D (5 bases). Germline CDR1 reads SEHNR; CDR2 reads FQNEAQ (reference sequence). CDR3 length: 15 residues. Trimming removed 5 bases from V and 9 bases from J, with 19 bases in between. The CDR3 bases are TGTGCCAGCAGCCTAAAGGGGTGGGAAGAAAAAAAACTGTTTTTT. This codes for CASSLKGWEEKKLFF.

V and J are TRBV18 and TRBJ1-1, with D possibly being TRBD1 (6 bases). Germline V CDR1 and CDR2: KGHSH, LQKENI. The CDR3 is 15 residues long. V gave up 5 bases and J gave up 1 base, with 14 bases separating them. For the CDR3, the DNA is TGTGCCAGCTCAGTCCTACAGGGCTCGAACACTGAAGCTTTCTTT. Its translation is CASSVLQGSNTEAFF.

This chain uses TRBV27 with TRBJ2-4; D perhaps matches TRBD1 (5 bases). CDR3 length: 16 residues. V was trimmed by 2 bases and J by 0 bases, leaving 11 bases between them. Germline V lookup: CDR1 MNHEY, CDR2 SMNVEV (reference sequence). DNA for the CDR3: TGTGCCAGCAGTTTAACAGGCACTATAGCCAAAAACATTCAGTACTTC. Translation: CASSLTGTIAKNIQYF.

The V and J genes are TRBV30 and TRBJ2-7; D remains unclear. The CDR3 loop spans 13 amino acids. V was cut by 0 bases and J by 4 bases, with 10 bases left in between. The V gene's germline CDR1 is GTSNPN and CDR2 SVGIG (reference sequence). CDR3 sequence: CAWSVERSYEQYF. The DNA for the CDR3 is TGTGCCTGGAGTGTGGAAAGGAGTTACGAGCAGTACTTC.

The rearrangement joins TRBV30 to TRBJ1-2; 8 bases align to TRBD1. The CDR3 contains 14 residues. V shed 4 bases, J shed 0 bases, and the junction held 4 bases outside the gene matches. Germline CDR1 GTSNPN, CDR2 SVGIG (reference sequence). This CDR3 is CAWKLTGANYGYTF. The CDR3 coding sequence is TGTGCCTGGAAGTTGACAGGGGCTAACTATGGCTACACCTTC.